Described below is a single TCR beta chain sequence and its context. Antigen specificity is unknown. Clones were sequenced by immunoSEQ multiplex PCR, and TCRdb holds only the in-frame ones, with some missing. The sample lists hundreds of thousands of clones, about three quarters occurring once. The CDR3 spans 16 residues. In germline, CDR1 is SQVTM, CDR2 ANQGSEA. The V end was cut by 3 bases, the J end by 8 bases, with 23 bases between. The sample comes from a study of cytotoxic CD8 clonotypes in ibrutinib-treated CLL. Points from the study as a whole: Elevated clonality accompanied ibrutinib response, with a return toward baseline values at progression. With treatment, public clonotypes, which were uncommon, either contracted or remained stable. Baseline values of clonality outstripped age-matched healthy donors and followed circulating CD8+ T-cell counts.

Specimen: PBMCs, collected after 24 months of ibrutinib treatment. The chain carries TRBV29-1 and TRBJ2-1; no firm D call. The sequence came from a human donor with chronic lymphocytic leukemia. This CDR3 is CSVERLGFPLLDEQFF. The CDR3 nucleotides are TGCAGCGTTGAGAGGTTAGGGTTTCCCCTATTGGATGAGCAGTTCTTC.